The entry that follows covers one T cell receptor (beta chain) sequence. The sample is drawn from a study of spatial heterogeneity in lung cancer. On the study more broadly: Alpha-chain detections were consistently fewer than beta-chain detections among the sequences.

TCRdb independently ran MiXCR on the 5' RACE reads; one entry per CDR3 protein. The table records 6,000 to 7,500 distinct CDR3 sequences, 6.5% to 7.5% of them present only once. Indicated time point: sample taken at primary tumor resection. Donors were roughly 70 untreated early-stage non-small cell lung cancer patients. Source: PBMCs, taken at surgery. The TCR comes from a male donor with early-stage non-small cell lung cancer.

Here the CDR3 DNA reads TGTGCCAGCAGTGACCCTCCCGGGAGCACTGAAGCTTTCTTT. Amino acid sequence: CASSDPPGSTEAFF. The chain uses TRBV6-5 and TRBJ1-1; D not resolved. The germline gives CDR1 MNHEY, CDR2 SVGAGI. This CDR3 is 14 amino acids long. V was pared by 5 bases and J by 4 bases, with 14 bases between.